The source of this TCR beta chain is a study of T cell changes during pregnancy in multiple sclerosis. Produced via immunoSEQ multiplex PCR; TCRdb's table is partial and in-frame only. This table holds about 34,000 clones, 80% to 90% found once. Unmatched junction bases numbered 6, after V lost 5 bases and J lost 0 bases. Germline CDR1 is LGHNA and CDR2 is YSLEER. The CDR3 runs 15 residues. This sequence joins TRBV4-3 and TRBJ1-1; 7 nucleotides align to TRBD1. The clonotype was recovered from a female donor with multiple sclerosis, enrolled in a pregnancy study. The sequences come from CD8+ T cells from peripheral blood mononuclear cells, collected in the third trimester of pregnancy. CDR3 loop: CASSTRDSVNTEAFF. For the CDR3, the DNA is TGCGCCAGCAGCACTCGGGACAGCGTGAACACTGAAGCTTTCTTT.